Listed below are T cell receptor beta chains from one sample, sequenced in a study of cytomegalovirus exposure and HLA in healthy donors. The method was immunoSEQ multiplex PCR; TCRdb's version includes in-frame clones alone and lacks a portion of them. The sample shows about 200,000 clones, around 77% of them seen only once. Material: PBMCs. Every receptor here comes from a woman between 25 and 40 years old in good health and CMV-seronegative. Each CDR3 is given with its conserved first and last residue. A D gene is named only where the DNA matches it firmly. Only some rows state a clone size, as once, few, many or a class for expanded clones.

J: TRBJ1-5; V: TRBV4-1; size: few; D: .; CDR3: CASSSRFRQPQHF; DNA: TGCGCCAGCAGCTCTAGGTTTCGGCAGCCCCAGCATTTT
J: TRBJ2-1; V: TRBV10-3; size: few; D: TRBD2; CDR3: CAVRLAGGNEQFF; DNA: TGTGCCGTCCGACTAGCGGGAGGAAATGAGCAGTTCTTC
J: TRBJ2-3; V: TRBV9; size: .; D: TRBD1; CDR3: CASSWDSTLTDTQYF; DNA: TGTGCCAGCAGCTGGGACAGCACCCTCACAGATACGCAGTATTTT
J: TRBJ1-1; V: TRBV10-3; size: once; D: TRBD1; CDR3: CAISDAGQGEAFF; DNA: TGTGCCATCAGTGACGCGGGACAGGGTGAAGCTTTCTTT
J: TRBJ2-1; V: TRBV6-5; size: once; D: .; CDR3: CASRDISSYNEQFF; DNA: TGTGCCAGCAGGGACATCAGCTCCTACAATGAGCAGTTCTTC
J: TRBJ2-2; V: TRBV7-2; size: .; D: TRBD1; CDR3: CASSSTGYRISSGELFF; DNA: TGTGCCAGCAGCTCGACAGGGTATAGAATTAGCTCCGGGGAGCTGTTTTTT
J: TRBJ2-7; V: TRBV7-2; size: .; D: .; CDR3: CASSPGKGGYEQYF; DNA: TGTGCCAGCAGCCCCGGGAAGGGGGGGTACGAGCAGTACTTC
J: TRBJ2-3; V: TRBV7-3; size: .; D: TRBD1; CDR3: CASSLTVWGQGTSTDTQYF; DNA: TGTGCCAGCAGCTTAACGGTTTGGGGACAGGGGACTAGCACAGATACGCAGTATTTT
J: TRBJ2-2; V: TRBV6-1; size: .; D: .; CDR3: CASIGGTGELFF; DNA: TGTGCCAGCATCGGAGGTACCGGGGAGCTGTTTTTT
J: TRBJ2-7; V: TRBV13; size: .; D: .; CDR3: CASSPGDTAYEQYF; DNA: TGTGCCAGCAGCCCCGGGGACACGGCCTACGAGCAGTACTTC
J: TRBJ1-1; V: TRBV7-2; size: once; D: TRBD1; CDR3: CASSPPPDRGFGWNTEAFF; DNA: TGTGCCAGCAGCCCCCCGCCCGACAGGGGGTTTGGTTGGAACACTGAAGCTTTCTTT
J: TRBJ1-2; V: TRBV7-9; size: once; D: .; CDR3: CASSFGHSYGYTF; DNA: TGTGCCAGCAGCTTTGGGCATTCCTATGGCTACACCTTC
J: TRBJ1-5; V: TRBV21-1; size: once; D: .; CDR3: CARQGPGPQHF; DNA: TGTGCCAGACAGGGGCCGGGGCCCCAGCATTTT
J: TRBJ1-1; V: TRBV5-1; size: .; D: .; CDR3: CASSITGFTEAFF; DNA: TGCGCCAGCAGCATTACAGGGTTCACTGAAGCTTTCTTT
J: TRBJ2-1; V: TRBV9; size: .; D: .; CDR3: CASSPEALAGSYNEQFF; DNA: TGTGCCAGCAGCCCCGAAGCCCTAGCTGGGAGTTACAATGAGCAGTTCTTC
J: TRBJ1-4; V: TRBV18; size: .; D: .; CDR3: CASSLSGQRSEKLFF; DNA: TGTGCCAGCTCACTTTCTGGACAACGGTCCGAAAAACTGTTTTTT
J: TRBJ1-1; V: TRBV6-1; size: few; D: TRBD1; CDR3: CASSKQGPTEAFF; DNA: TGTGCCAGCAGCAAACAGGGGCCCACTGAAGCTTTCTTT
J: TRBJ2-1; V: TRBV7-8; size: .; D: TRBD2; CDR3: CASSLSLAGGVVFGNEQFF; DNA: TGTGCCAGCAGCTTATCACTAGCGGGGGGGGTAGTTTTTGGGAATGAGCAGTTCTTC
J: TRBJ2-1; V: TRBV9; size: once; D: .; CDR3: CASSGGGSGEQFF; DNA: TGTGCCAGCAGCGGGGGAGGAAGTGGTGAGCAGTTCTTC
J: TRBJ2-3; V: TRBV5-1; size: .; D: TRBD1; CDR3: CASSPGQGDTQYF; DNA: TGCGCCAGCAGCCCCGGACAGGGCGATACGCAGTATTTT
J: TRBJ2-7; V: TRBV7-6; size: .; D: .; CDR3: CASSPGTSGDEYF; DNA: TGTGCCAGCAGCCCCGGGACTTCGGGCGATGAGTACTTC
J: TRBJ1-1; V: TRBV7-2; size: .; D: TRBD1; CDR3: CASSSGTGVYTEAFF; DNA: TGTGCCAGCAGCTCGGGGACAGGGGTGTACACTGAAGCTTTCTTT
J: TRBJ2-1; V: TRBV29-1; size: .; D: .; CDR3: CSVTSTSNVRPFF; DNA: TGCAGCGTCACTAGTACGTCCAATGTCAGGCCGTTCTTC
J: TRBJ1-6; V: TRBV19; size: once; D: .; CDR3: CASSMVQGHNSPLHF; DNA: TGTGCCAGTAGTATGGTCCAGGGCCATAATTCACCCCTCCACTTT
J: TRBJ2-3; V: TRBV6-4; size: .; D: .; CDR3: CASSPGGGTDTQYF; DNA: TGTGCCAGCAGCCCTGGAGGGGGCACAGATACGCAGTATTTT
J: TRBJ2-7; V: TRBV4-2; size: .; D: .; CDR3: CASSPPDRPDEQYF; DNA: TGTGCCAGCAGCCCGCCGGACAGACCCGACGAGCAGTACTTC
J: TRBJ2-2; V: TRBV9; size: few; D: TRBD1; CDR3: CASTTGDYTGELFF; DNA: TGTGCCAGCACCACAGGGGATTACACCGGGGAGCTGTTTTTT
J: TRBJ2-1; V: TRBV6-1; size: .; D: .; CDR3: CASSILRQEGKQFF; DNA: TGTGCCAGCAGCATTTTGAGACAGGAAGGGAAGCAGTTCTTC
J: TRBJ1-2; V: TRBV2; size: .; D: .; CDR3: CASKYRNYGYTF; DNA: TGTGCCAGCAAATACAGAAACTATGGCTACACCTTC
J: TRBJ2-1; V: TRBV13; size: .; D: TRBD2; CDR3: CASSTRTRRYNEQFF; DNA: TGTGCCAGCAGCACCCGGACTAGGAGGTACAATGAGCAGTTCTTC
J: TRBJ1-1; V: TRBV6-5; size: .; D: .; CDR3: CASSYWGQSSTEAFF; DNA: TGTGCCAGCAGTTACTGGGGACAATCGTCCACTGAAGCTTTCTTT
J: TRBJ2-7; V: TRBV27; size: once; D: .; CDR3: CASSPHSTAYEQYF; DNA: TGTGCCAGCAGTCCACATTCGACAGCCTACGAGCAGTACTTC
J: TRBJ2-7; V: TRBV11-2; size: .; D: TRBD2; CDR3: CASSLARTSGSYEQYF; DNA: TGTGCCAGCAGCTTAGCCCGGACTAGCGGGAGCTACGAGCAGTACTTC